This T cell receptor beta chain appears in the sequencing data of a study of tumor-infiltrating lymphocytes in oesophageal squamous cell carcinoma (dated by TCRdb to 2016 to 2017). Receptor amplification or capture employed PCR. Sequenced using an Illumina HiSeq 1500. TCRdb reanalyzed the raw reads on its own, using fastp at Q25 for trimming and MiXCR for clone calling, and kept in-frame beta chains. When rows share a CDR3 protein, they turn into one entry using the most common DNA and genes. For this sample the table gives about 11,000 distinct CDR3 sequences, of which around 50% were detected only once. 15% to 20% of the sample is held by the ten biggest clonotypes. A note on this clonotype: It has no known antigen specificity. No much larger clone is present one base from it, and per-base qualities are unavailable.

The CDR3 numbers 13 residues from cysteine through phenylalanine. Only the CDR3 DNA stays, 39 bases, in frame from base 1. V and J are trimmed by 6 bases and 5 bases, and the gene matches miss 4 bases of the junction. This TCR was recovered from a female donor with esophageal squamous cell carcinoma. The receptor chain draws on TRBV12-3 or TRBV12-4 and TRBJ2-1; TRBD2 matches 7 bases in the middle. The source material was esophageal tumor tissue. The CDR3 protein is CASRPSGNNEQFF. At the DNA level, the sequence is TGTGCCAGCAGACCTAGCGGTAACAATGAGCAGTTCTTC.